This T cell receptor beta chain comes out of a study of metastatic and nonmetastatic thyroid tumors. MiXCR re-clonotyped the PCR reads for TCRdb. Of around 16,000 clones in the sample, more than 20% were seen once. No patient received treatment before thyroid surgery. V lost 5 bases and J 0 bases, leaving 7 bases between the germline ends. Germline loops: CDR1 MGHDK, CDR2 SYGVNS. The CDR3 totals 13 residues. The material sequenced was blood. The TCR sequence derives from a male donor with papillary thyroid cancer or a benign thyroid nodule (not recorded which). Some clones in this sample may be carry-over from other donors' samples. V usage is TRBV25-1 and J usage is TRBJ1-2; the D gene is possibly TRBD1 (5 bases). CDR3 in DNA: TGTGCCAGCAGTCCAGGGACTAACTATGGCTACACCTTC. It codes for CASSPGTNYGYTF.